The clone carrying this T cell receptor (beta chain) was detected only a few times. These data belong to a study of blood T cell repertoires in COVID-19. Assay used: immunoSEQ multiplex PCR; TCRdb lists only in-frame clones, some missing. Among about 120,000 clones listed, approximately 80% were seen once. The CDR3 spans 15 residues. V trimming: 6 bases; J trimming: 2 bases; junction bases outside the gene matches: 7. Germline loops: CDR1 MNHEY, CDR2 SMNVEV (reference sequence). The TCR comes from a human donor in a cohort sampled during active COVID-19. V gene TRBV27 combines with J gene TRBJ2-7; the match to TRBD1 covers 10 bases. Sequenced sample: peripheral blood. The CDR3 sequence: CASSATGQGPYEQYF. The DNA of the CDR3 is TGTGCCAGCAGCGCTACGGGACAGGGGCCCTACGAGCAGTACTTC.